The clone carrying this T cell receptor (beta chain) has just a few counts. The CDR3 runs 15 residues. CDR1 and CDR2 (germline): SGHAT, FQNNGV. The ends were cut back, 3 bases at V and 4 bases at J, with 12 bases in the middle. The sample comes from a study of blood T cells in healthy people across ages. The authors ran a second PCR of about 6 to 12 cycles using a sample-barcoded 5' primer and a J-beta primer mix. TCRdb reprocessed the 5' RACE reads with MiXCR, giving one entry per CDR3 protein. The sample has under 1,100,000 distinct CDR3 sequences; about 25% are singletons. This same sample was also taken into another study, of T cells of mothers and their children.

This sequence joins TRBV11-2 and TRBJ1-4; D is uncertain. The material sequenced was blood. The origin of this receptor is a girl aged 2 to 10 in good health. DNA for the CDR3: TGTGCCAGCAGCTTGCGCGTACAGATTAATGAAAAACTGTTTTTT. Translated, it gives CASSLRVQINEKLFF.